The clone carrying this T cell receptor beta chain is labeled as medium-sized. The germline V gene has CDR1 LNHDA and CDR2 SQIVND (reference sequence). Trimming removed 8 bases from V and 5 bases from J; junction bases left unmatched: 8. The CDR3 has 14 residues. This entry belongs to a study of T and B cells in COVID-19 patients. Each TRB amplification used roughly 220-550 ng of genomic DNA from blood. BIOMED2 TRB-A/B primer pools were used in multiplex TRB PCR. TCRdb re-analysed the multiplex PCR reads in MiXCR, keeping a single row per CDR3 protein. In the table there are about 9,500 distinct CDR3 sequences, approximately 27% of which are singletons.

The chain couples TRBV19 to TRBJ1-2; 10 nucleotides match TRBD1. The TCR sequence derives from a human donor who had recovered from COVID-19. The sample was blood. CDR3 coding DNA: TGTGCCAGTCGTACTCGGGACAGGGGTTATGGCTACACCTTC. This translates into CASRTRDRGYGYTF.